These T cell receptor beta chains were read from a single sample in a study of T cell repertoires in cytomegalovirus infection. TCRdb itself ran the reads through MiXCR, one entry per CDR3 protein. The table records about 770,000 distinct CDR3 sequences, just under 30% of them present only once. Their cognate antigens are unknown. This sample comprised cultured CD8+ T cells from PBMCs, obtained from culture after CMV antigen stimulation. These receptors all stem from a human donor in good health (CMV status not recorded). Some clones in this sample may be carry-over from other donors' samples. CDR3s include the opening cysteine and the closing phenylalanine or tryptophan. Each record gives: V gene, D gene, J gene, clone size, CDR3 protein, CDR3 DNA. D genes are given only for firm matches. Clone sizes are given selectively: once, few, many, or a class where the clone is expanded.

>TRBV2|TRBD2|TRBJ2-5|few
CASSQRLAGGLLGTETQYF
TGTGCCAGCAGTCAGCGACTAGCGGGGGGACTCTTGGGAACCGAGACCCAGTACTTC
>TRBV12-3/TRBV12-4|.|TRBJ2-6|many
CASRLDSPINSGANVLTF
TGTGCCAGCAGATTAGACAGCCCTATAAACTCTGGGGCCAACGTCCTGACTTTC
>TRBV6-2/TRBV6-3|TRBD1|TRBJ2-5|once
CASSYSIPSDRGQRETQYF
TGTGCCAGCAGTTACTCGATCCCCTCGGACAGGGGGCAGAGAGAGACCCAGTACTTC
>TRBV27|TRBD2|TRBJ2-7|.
CASSLSPGRVPYEQYF
TGTGCCAGCAGTTTATCCCCCGGGAGGGTACCTTACGAGCAGTACTTC
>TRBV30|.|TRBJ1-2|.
CAWSVRRWQAHGYTF
TGTGCCTGGAGTGTTAGGAGGTGGCAGGCCCATGGCTACACCTTC
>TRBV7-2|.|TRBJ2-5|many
CASSLATGHQETQYF
TGTGCCAGCAGCTTGGCGACAGGACACCAAGAGACCCAGTACTTC
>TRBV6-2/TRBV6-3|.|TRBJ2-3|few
CASSYSRRPGDTQYF
TGTGCCAGCAGTTACTCACGGCGTCCAGGGGATACGCAGTATTTT
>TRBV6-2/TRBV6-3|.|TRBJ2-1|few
CASSYPRNEQFF
TGTGCCAGCAGTTACCCCAGGAATGAGCAGTTCTTC
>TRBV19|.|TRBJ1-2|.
CASSIGDGVGNIDGYTF
TGTGCCAGTAGTATAGGTGACGGCGTTGGGAATATCGATGGCTACACCTTC
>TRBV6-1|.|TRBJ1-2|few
CASSEGPPEGYTF
TGTGCCAGCAGTGAAGGGCCCCCGGAGGGCTACACCTTC
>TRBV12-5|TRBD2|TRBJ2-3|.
CASGFRLGGGVDTQYF
TGTGCTAGTGGCTTTAGGCTCGGGGGGGGTGTAGATACGCAGTATTTT
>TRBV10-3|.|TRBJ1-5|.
CAISELGNQPQHF
TGTGCCATCAGTGAGCTGGGAAATCAGCCCCAGCATTTT
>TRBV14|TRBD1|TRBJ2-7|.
CASSQVTGRYEQYF
TGTGCCAGCAGCCAAGTGACAGGGCGGTACGAGCAGTACTTC
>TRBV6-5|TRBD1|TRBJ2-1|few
CASSALRQGARNNEQFF
TGTGCCAGCAGCGCCTTACGACAGGGGGCCCGAAACAATGAGCAGTTCTTC
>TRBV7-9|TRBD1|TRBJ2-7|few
CASSWTGTGYEQYF
TGTGCCAGCAGCTGGACCGGGACAGGGTACGAGCAGTACTTC
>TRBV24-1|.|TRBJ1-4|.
CATTRKYERKLFF
TGTGCCACCACGAGGAAATATGAGAGAAAACTGTTTTTT
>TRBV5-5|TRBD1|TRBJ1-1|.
CASTLLQGETEAFF
TGTGCCAGCACTCTCTTACAGGGGGAAACTGAAGCTTTCTTT
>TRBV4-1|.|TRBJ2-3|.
CASSSGPGNFDTQYF
TGCGCCAGCAGCTCGGGACCGGGAAATTTCGATACGCAGTATTTT
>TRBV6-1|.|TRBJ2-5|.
CASKQKSQETQYF
TGTGCCAGCAAACAGAAATCTCAAGAGACCCAGTACTTC
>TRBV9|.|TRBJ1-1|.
CASSPSVGKGRQSDAFF
TGTGCCAGCAGCCCCTCTGTAGGTAAAGGGAGACAATCTGATGCTTTCTTT
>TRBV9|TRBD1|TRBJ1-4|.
CASSAMDRGYEKLFF
TGTGCCAGCAGCGCCATGGACAGGGGATATGAAAAACTGTTTTTT
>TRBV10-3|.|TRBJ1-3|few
CAISDWTESGNTIYF
TGTGCCATCAGTGATTGGACAGAGTCTGGAAACACCATATATTTT
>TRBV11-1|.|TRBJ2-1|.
CASSLKDAGYLSVEQFF
TGTGCCAGCAGCTTAAAGGATGCGGGTTACCTCTCGGTTGAGCAGTTCTTC
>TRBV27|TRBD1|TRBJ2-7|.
CASSLSSGQGAYEQYF
TGTGCCAGCAGTTTATCGTCGGGACAGGGGGCCTACGAGCAGTACTTC
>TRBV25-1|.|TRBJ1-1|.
CASREGLVNTEAFF
TGTGCCAGCAGGGAGGGCCTTGTGAACACTGAAGCTTTCTTT
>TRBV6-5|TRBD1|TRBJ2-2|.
CASSSRQGTAGELFF
TGTGCCAGCAGTTCAAGACAGGGGACTGCCGGGGAGCTGTTTTTT
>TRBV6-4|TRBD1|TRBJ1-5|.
CASSEAGTGMGSNQPQHF
TGTGCCAGCAGTGAGGCCGGGACAGGGATGGGGAGCAATCAGCCCCAGCATTTT
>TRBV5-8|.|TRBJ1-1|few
CASSLGEGQAAYRGEAFF
TGTGCCAGCAGCTTGGGCGAGGGGCAGGCGGCCTATCGAGGTGAAGCTTTCTTT
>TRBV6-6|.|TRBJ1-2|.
CASNTVDYGYTF
TGTGCCAGCAATACGGTGGACTATGGCTACACCTTC
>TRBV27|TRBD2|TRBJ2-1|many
CASSPGLAGVLSYNEQFF
TGTGCCAGCAGCCCGGGACTAGCGGGGGTCCTCTCCTACAATGAGCAGTTCTTC
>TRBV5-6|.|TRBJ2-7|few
CASSRLLYYEQYF
TGTGCCAGCAGCCGCCTTCTTTACTACGAGCAGTACTTC
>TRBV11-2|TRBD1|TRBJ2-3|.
CASSHGQASSSTDTQYF
TGTGCCAGCAGCCATGGACAGGCCTCATCTAGCACAGATACGCAGTATTTT
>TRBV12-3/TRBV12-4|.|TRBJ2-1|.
CASSFSMGNEQFF
TGTGCCAGCAGTTTTAGTATGGGCAATGAGCAGTTCTTC
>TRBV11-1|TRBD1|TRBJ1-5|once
CASSSNAGQDQPQHF
TGTGCCAGCAGCTCAAATGCGGGACAGGATCAGCCCCAGCATTTT
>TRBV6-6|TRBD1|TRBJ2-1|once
CASSVVTGINEQFF
TGTGCCAGCAGTGTTGTGACAGGGATCAATGAGCAGTTCTTC
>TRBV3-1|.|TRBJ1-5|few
CASSQDLGHQPQHF
TGTGCCAGCAGCCAAGATCTAGGGCATCAGCCCCAGCATTTT
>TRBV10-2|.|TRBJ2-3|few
CASSAGAESASTDTQYF
TGCGCCAGCTCTGCTGGGGCTGAATCCGCTAGCACAGATACGCAGTATTTT
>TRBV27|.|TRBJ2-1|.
CATSWGYNEQFF
TGTGCCACCAGCTGGGGCTACAATGAGCAGTTCTTC
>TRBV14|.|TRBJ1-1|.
CASSHRSNTEAFF
TGTGCCAGCAGCCATAGGTCCAACACTGAAGCTTTCTTT
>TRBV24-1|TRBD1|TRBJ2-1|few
CATRIGDRAINEQFF
TGTGCCACCAGAATCGGGGACAGGGCAATCAATGAGCAGTTCTTC
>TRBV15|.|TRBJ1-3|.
CATSNPGGNTIYF
TGTGCCACCAGCAACCCTGGAGGAAACACCATATATTTT
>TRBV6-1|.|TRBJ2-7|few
CASSDYGVGTYEQYF
TGTGCCAGCAGTGATTACGGCGTGGGTACGTACGAGCAGTACTTC
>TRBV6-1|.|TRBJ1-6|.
CASSELGYNSPLHF
TGTGCCAGCAGTGAACTGGGATATAATTCACCCCTCCACTTT
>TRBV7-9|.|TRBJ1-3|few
CASSSPTGLITGNTIYF
TGTGCCAGCAGCTCGCCTACGGGACTAATAACTGGAAACACCATATATTTT
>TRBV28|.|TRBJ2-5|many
CASSIWGTRETQYF
TGTGCCAGCAGTATCTGGGGCACAAGGGAGACCCAGTACTTC
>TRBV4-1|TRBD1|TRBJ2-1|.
CASSQTTLGTGANNEQFF
TGCGCCAGCAGCCAAACAACGCTCGGGACAGGGGCGAACAATGAGCAGTTCTTC
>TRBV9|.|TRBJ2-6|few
CASSVASGANVLTF
TGTGCCAGTAGTGTAGCCTCTGGGGCCAACGTCCTGACTTTC
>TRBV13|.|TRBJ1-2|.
CASSSIDRNYGYTF
TGTGCCAGCAGCTCCATTGACAGGAACTATGGCTACACCTTC
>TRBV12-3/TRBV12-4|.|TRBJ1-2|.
CASSSLYLSDGYTF
TGTGCCAGCAGTTCTCTATACCTCTCGGATGGCTACACCTTC
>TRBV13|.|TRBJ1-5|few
CASSSFWDICNQPQHF
TGTGCCAGCAGCTCGTTCTGGGACATCTGCAATCAGCCCCAGCATTTT
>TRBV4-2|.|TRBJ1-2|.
CASSQDVSAGPDGYTF
TGTGCCAGCAGCCAAGACGTCAGTGCAGGTCCTGATGGCTACACCTTC
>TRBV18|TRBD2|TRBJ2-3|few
CASSPKSGASTDTQYF
TGTGCCAGCTCACCTAAAAGCGGGGCCTCCACAGATACGCAGTATTTT
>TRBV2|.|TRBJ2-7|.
CASSKGQLYEQYF
TGTGCCAGCAGTAAAGGACAGCTCTACGAGCAGTACTTC
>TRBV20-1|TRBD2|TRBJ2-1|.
CSAPRLAGGPGEQFF
TGCAGTGCTCCACGACTAGCGGGGGGGCCGGGTGAGCAGTTCTTC